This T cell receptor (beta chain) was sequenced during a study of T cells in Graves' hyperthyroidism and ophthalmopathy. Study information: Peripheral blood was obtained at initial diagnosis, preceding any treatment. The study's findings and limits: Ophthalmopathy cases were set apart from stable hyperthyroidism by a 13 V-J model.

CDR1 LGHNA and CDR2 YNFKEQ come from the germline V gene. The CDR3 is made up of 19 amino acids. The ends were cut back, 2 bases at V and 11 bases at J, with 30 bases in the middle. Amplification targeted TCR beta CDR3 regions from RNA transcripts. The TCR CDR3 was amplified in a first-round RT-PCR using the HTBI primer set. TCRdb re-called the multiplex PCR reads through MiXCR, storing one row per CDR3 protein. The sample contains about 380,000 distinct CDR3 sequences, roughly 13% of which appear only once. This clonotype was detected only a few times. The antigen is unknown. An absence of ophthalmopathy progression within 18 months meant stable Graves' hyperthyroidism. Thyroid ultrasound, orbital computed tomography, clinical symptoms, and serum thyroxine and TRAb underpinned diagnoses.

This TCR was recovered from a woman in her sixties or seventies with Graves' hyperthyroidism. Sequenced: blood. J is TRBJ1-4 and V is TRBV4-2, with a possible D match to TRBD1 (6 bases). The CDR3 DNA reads TGTGCCAGCAGCCAAATAATACAGGGAACCCGCACAGATATGAAGAAACTGTTTTTT. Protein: CASSQIIQGTRTDMKKLFF.